The rows below give T cell receptor beta chains drawn from one sample of a study of spatial heterogeneity in lung cancer. TCRdb ran MiXCR on the 5' RACE reads and lists one entry per CDR3 protein. The sample holds around 10,000 distinct CDR3 sequences; about 21% are singletons and the top ten take over 35%. This specimen was PBMCs, taken at follow-up. The receptor source for this set is a male donor with early-stage non-small cell lung cancer. CDR3s include the opening cysteine and the closing phenylalanine or tryptophan. Each record gives: J gene, D gene, clone size, V gene, CDR3 DNA, CDR3 protein. The D gene is left open where the match is weak. Only some rows state a clone size, as once, few, many or a class for expanded clones.

>TRBJ2-2|NA|once|TRBV19
TGTGCCAGTAATGTGGGGGCCAAGAACACCGGGGAGCTGTTTTTT
CASNVGAKNTGELFF
>TRBJ2-7|NA|NA|TRBV18
TGTGCCAGCTCACCACCGTCGAGGGGCGACGAGCAGTACTTC
CASSPPSRGDEQYF
>TRBJ1-2|NA|many|TRBV6-5
TGTGCCAGCGGAAGCCTGTTCGCTTTAAACTATGGCTACACCTTC
CASGSLFALNYGYTF
>TRBJ2-7|NA|many|TRBV7-6
TGTGCCAGCAGCTTATCCGTCGAGCAGTACTTC
CASSLSVEQYF
>TRBJ2-1|NA|few|TRBV20-1
TGCAGTGCTAGAGGAACAGGGACTCACTACAATGAGCAGTTCTTC
CSARGTGTHYNEQFF
>TRBJ1-1|NA|few|TRBV2
TGTGCCAGCAGTCGGGCGGAAGGACAGAGCTTCTGGGGCACTGAAGCTTTCTTT
CASSRAEGQSFWGTEAFF
>TRBJ2-7|TRBD2|many|TRBV20-1
TGCAGTGCTAGAAGGGCGGGAGCAGCCTACGAGCAGTACTTC
CSARRAGAAYEQYF
>TRBJ1-6|NA|few|TRBV7-8
TGTGCCAGCAGCCCCCGGACTCTCCTCCACTTT
CASSPRTLLHF
>TRBJ2-7|NA|NA|TRBV7-8
TGTGCCAGCAGACCCGGCTCGTACCCCACGGCCTACGAGCAGTACTTC
CASRPGSYPTAYEQYF
>TRBJ2-3|TRBD2|NA|TRBV20-1
TGCAGTGCTTTCTCCCCCGGACTAGCGGGCTTCACAGATACGCAGTATTTT
CSAFSPGLAGFTDTQYF
>TRBJ2-5|NA|many|TRBV19
TGTGCCAGTAGTAGGGTAGCAGAAGAGACCCAGTACTTC
CASSRVAEETQYF
>TRBJ2-7|TRBD2|NA|TRBV20-1
TGCAGTGGAAAGCGGGGGGCCTCCTACGAGCAGTACTTC
CSGKRGASYEQYF
>TRBJ1-1|NA|large|TRBV11-1
TGTGCCAGCAGCTTACGGGCAGGGAGAAACACTGAAGCTTTCTTT
CASSLRAGRNTEAFF
>TRBJ2-1|NA|NA|TRBV6-1
TGTGCCAGCAGTGAATGGGGAGCAAATGAGCAGTTCTTC
CASSEWGANEQFF
>TRBJ1-1|NA|medium-sized|TRBV24-1
TGTGCCACCAGTGATTCCCAAATCTCGACAGCTAAAGCTTTCTTT
CATSDSQISTAKAFF
>TRBJ2-7|NA|NA|TRBV29-1
TGCAGCGTTGCCCTGAACGGGGGAGGCGAGCAGTACTTC
CSVALNGGGEQYF
>TRBJ2-1|NA|medium-sized|TRBV9
TGTGCCAGCAGCATCATGGGGGTCCTAAGCTCCTACAATGAGCAGTTCTTC
CASSIMGVLSSYNEQFF
>TRBJ2-5|NA|many|TRBV7-8
TGTGCCAGCAGCTCCCTCCTAAGCCGCCACCTAGATTCAAAAGAGACCCAGTACTTC
CASSSLLSRHLDSKETQYF
>TRBJ1-1|TRBD1|many|TRBV9
TGTGCCAGCAGCGTCGCGACAGGGAGGACTGAAGCTTTCTTT
CASSVATGRTEAFF
>TRBJ1-1|NA|NA|TRBV7-2
TGTGCCAGCAGCTTAGGTCTTGGCCGACCGGCTTTCTTT
CASSLGLGRPAFF
>TRBJ1-5|NA|NA|TRBV19
TGTGCCAGTAGTAACCAACAGCGGAGCAATCAGCCCCAGCATTTT
CASSNQQRSNQPQHF
>TRBJ2-5|NA|NA|TRBV7-3
TGTGCCAGCAGCTTAACGGGAGGCGGAGAGACCCAGTACTTC
CASSLTGGGETQYF